The present TCR beta chain was sequenced within a study of read filtering for tumor transcriptome and immune sequencing. The library was built from around 0.4 ug RNA with molecular barcoded adaptors for alpha/delta and beta/gamma chains. In TCRdb, the reads were re-called with MiXCR into one record per CDR3 protein. The table records tens of thousands of distinct CDR3 sequences, under 25% of them present only once. This CDR3 has 18 residues. V dropped 1 base and J dropped 6; count of bases not matched to a gene: 13. CDR1 is LGHDT and CDR2 is YNNKEL in the germline V gene (reference sequence). This clonotype occurred many times.

Sequenced material: a population of CD138-negative cells sorted from bone marrow. This chain joins TRBV3-1 and TRBJ2-3, with TRBD2 identical over 10 bases. The origin of this receptor is a donor at least 40 years old with multiple myeloma. The CDR3 DNA reads TGTGCCAGCAGCCAAGTCGATTATGGTAGCGGGGGGATGGATACGCAGTATTTT. Its translation: CASSQVDYGSGGMDTQYF.